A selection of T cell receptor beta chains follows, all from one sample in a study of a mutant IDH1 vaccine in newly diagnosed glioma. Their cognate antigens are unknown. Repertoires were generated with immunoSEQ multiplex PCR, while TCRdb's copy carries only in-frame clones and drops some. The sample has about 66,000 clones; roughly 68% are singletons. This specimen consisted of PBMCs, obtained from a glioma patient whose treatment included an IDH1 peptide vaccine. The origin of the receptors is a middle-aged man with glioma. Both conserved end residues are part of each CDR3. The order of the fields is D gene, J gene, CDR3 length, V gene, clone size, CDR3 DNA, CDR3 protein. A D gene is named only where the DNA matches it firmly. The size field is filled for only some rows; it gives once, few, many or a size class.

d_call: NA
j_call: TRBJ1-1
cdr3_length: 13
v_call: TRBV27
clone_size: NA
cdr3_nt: TGTGCCAGCGGAACACAGAGGAACACTGAAGCTTTCTTT
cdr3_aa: CASGTQRNTEAFF

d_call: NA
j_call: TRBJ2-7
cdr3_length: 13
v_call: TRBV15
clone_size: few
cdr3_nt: TGTGCCACCAGCACGGGCCGCGGCTACGAGCAGTACTTC
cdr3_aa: CATSTGRGYEQYF

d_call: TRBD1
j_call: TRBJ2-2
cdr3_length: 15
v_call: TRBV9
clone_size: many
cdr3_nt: TGTGCCAGCAGCACCGGGACAGTGAACACCGGGGAGCTGTTTTTT
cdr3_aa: CASSTGTVNTGELFF

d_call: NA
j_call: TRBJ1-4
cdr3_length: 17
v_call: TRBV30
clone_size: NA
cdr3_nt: TGTGCCTGGAGTGGAGCGGGGGGCATCTCAACTAATGAAAAACTGTTTTTT
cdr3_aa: CAWSGAGGISTNEKLFF

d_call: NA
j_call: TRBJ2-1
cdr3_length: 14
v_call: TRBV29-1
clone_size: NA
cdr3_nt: TGCAGCGTTCCTGGACAGATGGCTAACAATGAGCAGTTCTTC
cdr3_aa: CSVPGQMANNEQFF

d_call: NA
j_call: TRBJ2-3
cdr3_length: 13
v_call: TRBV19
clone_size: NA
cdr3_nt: TGTGCCAGCTCGGCGGGAATAACAGATACGCAGTATTTT
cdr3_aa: CASSAGITDTQYF

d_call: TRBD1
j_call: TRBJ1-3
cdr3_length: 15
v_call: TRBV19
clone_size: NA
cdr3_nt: TGTGCCAGTAGTTTCGGGACAGGGACTGGAAACACCATATATTTT
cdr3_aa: CASSFGTGTGNTIYF

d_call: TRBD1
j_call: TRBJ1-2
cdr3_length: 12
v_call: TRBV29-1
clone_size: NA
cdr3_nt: TGCAGCGGCTTCACAGGGGCCGTTGGCTACACCTTC
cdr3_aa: CSGFTGAVGYTF

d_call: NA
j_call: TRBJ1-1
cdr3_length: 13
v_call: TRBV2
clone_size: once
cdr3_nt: TGTGCCAGCAGTGAAGGAGTTAGGACTGAAGCTTTCTTT
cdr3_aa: CASSEGVRTEAFF

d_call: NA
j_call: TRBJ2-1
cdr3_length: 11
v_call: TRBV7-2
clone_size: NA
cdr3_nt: TGTGCCAGCAGCCCTGACAATGAGCAGTTCTTC
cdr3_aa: CASSPDNEQFF

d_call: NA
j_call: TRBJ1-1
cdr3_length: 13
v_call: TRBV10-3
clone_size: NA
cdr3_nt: TGTGCCTCCCAACAGGGCGTGAACACTGAAGCTTTCTTT
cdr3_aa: CASQQGVNTEAFF

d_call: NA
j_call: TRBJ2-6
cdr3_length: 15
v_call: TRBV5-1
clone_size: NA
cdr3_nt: TGCGCCAGCAGCGCCGGGACGACTGGGGCCAACGTCCTGACTTTC
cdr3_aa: CASSAGTTGANVLTF

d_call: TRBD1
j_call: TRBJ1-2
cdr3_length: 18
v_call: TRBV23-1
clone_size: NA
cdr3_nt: TGCGCCAGCAGTCAATCAATGCCAGGGGGTCTGTTTAACTATGGCTACACCTTC
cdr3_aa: CASSQSMPGGLFNYGYTF

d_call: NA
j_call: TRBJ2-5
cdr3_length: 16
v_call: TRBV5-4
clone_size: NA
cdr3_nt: TGTGCCAGCAGCTTGGCTGGACGGGCAAACCAAGAGACCCAGTACTTC
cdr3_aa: CASSLAGRANQETQYF

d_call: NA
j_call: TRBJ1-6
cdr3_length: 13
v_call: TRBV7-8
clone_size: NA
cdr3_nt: TGTGCCAGCAGCTATCAGGGTAATTCACCCCTCCACTTT
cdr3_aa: CASSYQGNSPLHF

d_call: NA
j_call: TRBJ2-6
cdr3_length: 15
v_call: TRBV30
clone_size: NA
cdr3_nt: TGTGCCTGGAGTGTACCACTCACTGGGGCCAACGTCCTGACTTTC
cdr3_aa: CAWSVPLTGANVLTF

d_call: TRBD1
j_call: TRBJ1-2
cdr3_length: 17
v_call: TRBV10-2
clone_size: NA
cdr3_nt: TGCGCCAGCAGTGGAGGGGGACAGGGACCAACTAACTATGGCTACACCTTC
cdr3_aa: CASSGGGQGPTNYGYTF

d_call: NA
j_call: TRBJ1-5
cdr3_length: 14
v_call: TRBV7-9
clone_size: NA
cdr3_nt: TGTGCCAGCAGCTTAAACGGGGCGGGTCAGCCCCAGCATTTT
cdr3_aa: CASSLNGAGQPQHF

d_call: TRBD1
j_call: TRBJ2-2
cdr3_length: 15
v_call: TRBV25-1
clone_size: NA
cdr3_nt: TGTGCCAGCAGTGAATACGGGACAGGGACCGGGGAGCTGTTTTTT
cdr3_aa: CASSEYGTGTGELFF

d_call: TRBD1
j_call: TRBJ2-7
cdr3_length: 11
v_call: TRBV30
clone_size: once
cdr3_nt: TGTGCCTGGAGTGTACCCGGGACAGTGACCTTC
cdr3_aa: CAWSVPGTVTF

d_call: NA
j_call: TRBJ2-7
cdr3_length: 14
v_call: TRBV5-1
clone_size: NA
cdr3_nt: TGCGCCAGCAGCTTGTTCTGGCTAAACTACGAGCAGTACTTC
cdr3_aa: CASSLFWLNYEQYF

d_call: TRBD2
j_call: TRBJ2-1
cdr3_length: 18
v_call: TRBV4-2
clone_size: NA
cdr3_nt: TGTGCCAGCAGCCAAGACTTCGCGCCTAGCGGGGGGTACAATGAGCAGTTCTTC
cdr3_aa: CASSQDFAPSGGYNEQFF

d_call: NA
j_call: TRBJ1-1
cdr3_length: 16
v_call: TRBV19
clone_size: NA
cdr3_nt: TGTGCCAGTAGTATCGGGATAGAACGGCCGAACACTGAAGCTTTCTTT
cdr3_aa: CASSIGIERPNTEAFF

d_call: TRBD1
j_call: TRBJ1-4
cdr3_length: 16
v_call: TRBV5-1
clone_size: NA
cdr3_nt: TGCGCCAGCAGCTTCCAGGGGGCGGGAGCTAATGAAAAACTGTTTTTT
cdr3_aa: CASSFQGAGANEKLFF

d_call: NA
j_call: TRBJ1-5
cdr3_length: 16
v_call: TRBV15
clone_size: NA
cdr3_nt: TGTGCCACCACCCAGGGGAGCAGGGGCGAAAGTCAGCCCCAGCATTTT
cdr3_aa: CATTQGSRGESQPQHF

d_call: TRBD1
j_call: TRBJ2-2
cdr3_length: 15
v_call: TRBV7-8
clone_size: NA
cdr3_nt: TGTGCCAGCAGCACCCGGGACAGGAGGGCAGGGGAGCTGTTTTTT
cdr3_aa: CASSTRDRRAGELFF

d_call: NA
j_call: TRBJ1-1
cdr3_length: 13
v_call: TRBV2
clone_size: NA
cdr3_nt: TGTGCCAACTCTCAACGCGAACGGGCTGAAGCTTTCTTT
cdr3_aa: CANSQRERAEAFF

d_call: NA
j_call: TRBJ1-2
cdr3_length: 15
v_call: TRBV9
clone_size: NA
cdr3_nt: TGTGCCAGCAGCGTACGGGTGGAAGCTAACTATGGCTACACCTTC
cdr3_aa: CASSVRVEANYGYTF

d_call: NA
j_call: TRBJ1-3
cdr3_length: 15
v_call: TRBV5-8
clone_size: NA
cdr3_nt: TGTGCCAGCAGCTTGGCGGGTTACTCTGGAAACACCATATATTTT
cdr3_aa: CASSLAGYSGNTIYF

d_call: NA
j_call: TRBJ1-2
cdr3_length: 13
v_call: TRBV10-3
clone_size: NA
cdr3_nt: TGTGCCGCCCAGGTGGGGGAGGAGGATGGCTACACCTTC
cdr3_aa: CAAQVGEEDGYTF

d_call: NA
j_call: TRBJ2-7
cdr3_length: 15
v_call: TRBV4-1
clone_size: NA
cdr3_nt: TGCGCCAGCAGCCAAGGGCCCCCCGCGCCCTACGAGCAGTACTTC
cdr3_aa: CASSQGPPAPYEQYF

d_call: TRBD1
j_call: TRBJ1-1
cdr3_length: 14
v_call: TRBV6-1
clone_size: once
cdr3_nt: TGTGCCAGCAGTGAAACCGACAGGGACACTGAAGCTTTCTTT
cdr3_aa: CASSETDRDTEAFF

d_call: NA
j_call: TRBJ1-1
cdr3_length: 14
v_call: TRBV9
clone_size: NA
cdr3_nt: TGTGCCAGCAGCCCGCGGGACGTAAGATCTGAAGCTTTCTTT
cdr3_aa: CASSPRDVRSEAFF

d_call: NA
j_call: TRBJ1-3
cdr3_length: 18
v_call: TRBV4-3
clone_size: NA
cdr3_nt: TGCGCCAGCAGCCAAGATCTCACCCGGGCTACCTCTGGAAACACCATATATTTT
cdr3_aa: CASSQDLTRATSGNTIYF

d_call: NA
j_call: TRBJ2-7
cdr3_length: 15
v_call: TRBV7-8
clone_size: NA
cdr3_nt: TGTGCCAGCAGCTTAGATCCCGGCAGCGCCTACGAGCAGTACTTC
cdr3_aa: CASSLDPGSAYEQYF

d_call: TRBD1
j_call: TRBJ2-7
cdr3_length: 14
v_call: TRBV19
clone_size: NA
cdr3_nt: TGTGCCAGTAGCAGGGGGCAGGGTCCCTACGAGCAGTACTTC
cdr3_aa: CASSRGQGPYEQYF

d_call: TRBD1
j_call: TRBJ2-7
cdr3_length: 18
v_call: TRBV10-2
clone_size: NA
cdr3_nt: TGCGCCAGCAGTGTAATGGACAGGGGTCTCGCCTATTCCTACGAGCAGTACTTC
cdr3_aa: CASSVMDRGLAYSYEQYF

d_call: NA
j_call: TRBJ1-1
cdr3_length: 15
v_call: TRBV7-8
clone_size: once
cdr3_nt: TGTGCCAGCAGCTTAATGTTGGGGGAGCGGACTGAAGCTTTCTTT
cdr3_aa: CASSLMLGERTEAFF

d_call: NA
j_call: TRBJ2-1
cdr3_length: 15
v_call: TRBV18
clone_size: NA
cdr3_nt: TGTGCCAGCTCACCAGGAGGGACGGTGTACAATGAGCAGTTCTTC
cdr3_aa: CASSPGGTVYNEQFF

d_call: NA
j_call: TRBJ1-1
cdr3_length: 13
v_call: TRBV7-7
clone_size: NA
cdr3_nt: TGTGCTAGCAGCTCAGGGTTCGACACTGAAGCTTTCTTT
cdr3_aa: CASSSGFDTEAFF

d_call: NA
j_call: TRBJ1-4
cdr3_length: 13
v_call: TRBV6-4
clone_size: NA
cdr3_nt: TGTGCCAGCAGTTTGGACAGTAAAGAAAAACTGTTTTTT
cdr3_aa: CASSLDSKEKLFF

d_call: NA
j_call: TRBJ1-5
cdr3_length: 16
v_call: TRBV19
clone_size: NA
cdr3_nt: TGTGCCAGTAGTATTGGCACAGGATCCCGGAATCAGCCCCAGCATTTT
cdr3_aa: CASSIGTGSRNQPQHF

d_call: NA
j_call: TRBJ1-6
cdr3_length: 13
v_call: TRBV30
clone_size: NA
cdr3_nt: TGTGCCTGGAGAGGGGCCACCCATTCACCCCTCCACTTT
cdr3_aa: CAWRGATHSPLHF

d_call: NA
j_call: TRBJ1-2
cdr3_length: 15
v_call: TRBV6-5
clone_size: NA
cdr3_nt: TGTGCCAGCAGTTACTCTGGGCGGGGAAACTATGGCTACACCTTC
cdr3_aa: CASSYSGRGNYGYTF

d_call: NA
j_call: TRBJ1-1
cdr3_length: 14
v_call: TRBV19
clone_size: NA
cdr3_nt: TGTGCCAGTAGACTACCGGGACGGAACACTGAAGCTTTCTTT
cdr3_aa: CASRLPGRNTEAFF

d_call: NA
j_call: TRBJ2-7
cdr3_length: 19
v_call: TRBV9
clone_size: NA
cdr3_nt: TGTGCCAGCAGCGTTTCTCGCTATTGGCAGGCCGAGGCCATCTACGAGCAGTACTTC
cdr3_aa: CASSVSRYWQAEAIYEQYF

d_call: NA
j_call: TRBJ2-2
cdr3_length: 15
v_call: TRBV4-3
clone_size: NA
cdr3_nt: TGCGCCAGCAGCCAAGATCTGCGGGCCCTTGGGGAGCTGTTTTTT
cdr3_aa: CASSQDLRALGELFF

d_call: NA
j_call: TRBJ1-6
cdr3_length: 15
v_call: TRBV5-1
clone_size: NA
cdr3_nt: TGCGCCAGCAGCTTGAACAGGGTCGGGGATTCACCCCTCCACTTT
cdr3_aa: CASSLNRVGDSPLHF

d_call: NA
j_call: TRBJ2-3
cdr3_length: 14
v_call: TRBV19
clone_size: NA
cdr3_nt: TGTGCCAGTAGTCTCGACGTAGCAACAGATACGCAGTATTTT
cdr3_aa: CASSLDVATDTQYF